Each of the 11 T cell receptor beta chains below was sequenced from the same sample in a study of cytomegalovirus exposure and HLA in healthy donors. Primers included in the PCR were 60 Vbeta and 13 Jbeta primers. Data came from immunoSEQ multiplex PCR; TCRdb stores just in-frame clones and leaves some out. The sample records some 180,000 clones, 75% to 80% being singletons. The sample taken for sequencing was PBMCs. The receptors originated from a woman aged 25 to 39 in good health and CMV-seropositive.

The chain employs TRBV30 and TRBJ1-1, with D maybe TRBD1 (6 bases). The CDR3 spans 11 residues. V was pared by 3 bases and J by 8 bases, with 10 bases between. Germline V gene lookup returns CDR1 GTSNPN and CDR2 SVGIG (reference sequence). The CDR3 nucleotides read TGTGCCTGGAGCCGCAGGGGAGAAGCTTTCTTT. Translated: CAWSRRGEAFF.

V gene TRBV30 combines with J gene TRBJ1-2; D perhaps matches TRBD1 (5 bases). Germline lookup yields CDR1 GTSNPN and CDR2 SVGIG (reference sequence). The CDR3 is 12 amino acids. V lost 5 bases and J lost 8, with 15 bases in between. CDR3 region: CAWEYGGRGYTF. In DNA, the CDR3 is TGTGCCTGGGAGTACGGGGGACGAGGCTACACCTTC.

The V and J genes are TRBV29-1 and TRBJ2-7; 10 bases map to TRBD2. This CDR3 is built from 14 residues. V trimming: 7 bases; J trimming: 1 base; junction bases outside the gene matches: 7. Per the germline V gene, CDR1 is SQVTM and CDR2 is ANQGSEA. CDR3 protein: CSAGLAESSYEQYF. CDR3 DNA sequence: TGCAGCGCTGGACTAGCGGAATCTTCCTACGAGCAGTACTTC.

In DNA form, the CDR3 reads TGTGCCAGCAGCCCTAGCGGGGTTCGATCGGATGAGCAGTTCTTC. Translation gives CASSPSGVRSDEQFF. The chain links TRBV5-4 to TRBJ2-1; TRBD2 matches 9 bases. The CDR3 consists of 15 residues. Germline lookup yields CDR1 SGHNT and CDR2 YYREEE (reference sequence). With V trimmed by 4 bases and J by 8 bases, 10 bases remained unmatched.

The rearrangement uses TRBV27 and TRBJ2-3; 7 nucleotides line up with TRBD1. From germline, CDR1 is MNHEY and CDR2 SMNVEV (reference sequence). This CDR3 has 14 residues. J was trimmed by 2 bases and V by 2 bases; bases with no gene match: 1. The CDR3 nucleotides are TGTGCCAGCAGTTTAGGACAGGCCACAGATACGCAGTATTTT. Its protein product is CASSLGQATDTQYF.

The table lists this clone with a few counts. The chain uses TRBV11-2 and TRBJ1-1; D is ambiguous. Germline V lookup: CDR1 SGHAT, CDR2 FQNNGV. The CDR3 sequence is 14 residues long. V gave up 1 base and J gave up 1 base, with 7 bases separating them. For the CDR3, the DNA is TGTGCCAGCAGCTTAGGACTGGCGAACACTGAAGCTTTCTTT. Protein product: CASSLGLANTEAFF. Complete variable domain (other parts from reference TRBV11-2 and TRBJ1-1): EAGVAQSPRYKIIEKRQSVAFWCNPISGHATLYWYQQILGQGPKLLIQFQNNGVVDDSQLPKDRFSAERLKGVDSTLKIQPAKLEDSAVYLCASSLGLANTEAFFGQGTRLTVV.

The J gene is TRBJ1-6, the V gene TRBV7-9; D not resolved. CDR3 size: 16 residues. Germline CDR1 is SEHNR and CDR2 is FQNEAQ (reference sequence). Trimming left V 1 base short and J 1 base short, with 8 bases between. The chain's CDR3 is CASSLGAGSYNSPLHF. CDR3 coding DNA: TGTGCCAGCAGCTTAGGCGCCGGGTCCTATAATTCACCCCTCCACTTT. The full variable domain, rest sourced from reference TRBV7-9 and TRBJ1-6, is DTGVSQNPRHKITKRGQNVTFRCDPISEHNRLYWYRQTLGQGPEFLTYFQNEAQLEKSRLLSDRFSAERPKGSFSTLEIQRTEQGDSAMYLCASSLGAGSYNSPLHFGNGTRLTVT.

This clone appeared a few times. The chain uses TRBV30 and TRBJ2-3; tentatively, D is TRBD2 (6 bases). The CDR3 loop spans 15 amino acids. V was clipped by 6 bases and J by 1 base, with 17 bases between them. CDR1 and CDR2 from the germline V gene are GTSNPN and SVGIG (reference sequence). This CDR3 reads CACHPGASGTDTQYF. DNA of the CDR3: TGTGCCTGCCACCCTGGAGCTAGCGGCACAGATACGCAGTATTTT.

This chain uses TRBV30 with TRBJ1-1; D is unresolved. Germline CDR1 and CDR2: GTSNPN and SVGIG (reference sequence). Trimming pared 3 bases from V and 1 base from J, leaving 12 bases between. CDR3 length equals 14 residues. The CDR3, as DNA: TGTGCCTGGAGGGGCCGGGATCCGAACACTGAAGCTTTCTTT. Its protein product is CAWRGRDPNTEAFF.

The chain recombines TRBV11-2 with TRBJ1-3, with TRBD1 identical over 9 bases. Trimming cost V 4 bases and J 3 bases; bases outside gene matches: 7. Germline loops: CDR1 SGHAT, CDR2 FQNNGV. CDR3 length equals 16 residues. The CDR3: CASSSRQGGGGNTIYF. DNA of the CDR3: TGTGCCAGCAGCTCACGACAGGGGGGTGGTGGAAACACCATATATTTT.

The chain uses TRBV6-1 and TRBJ2-7; D perhaps matches TRBD2 (6 bases). Trimming stripped 6 bases from V and 2 bases from J, with 14 bases between. Germline assignment: CDR1 MNHNS and CDR2 SASEGT. The CDR3 is 14 residues long. CDR3 sequence: CASRTLAGTYEQYF. As DNA, the CDR3 is TGTGCCAGCAGGACCTTGGCGGGAACCTACGAGCAGTACTTC.